Here is one T cell receptor beta chain with its context. As yet, its antigen is unknown. Sequencing used immunoSEQ multiplex PCR; TCRdb keeps in-frame clones, though not all of them. The sample consists of more than 20,000 clones, roughly 70% of them appearing once. The data originate from a study of T cells after posttransplantation cyclophosphamide. Study outcomes and limitations: Recipient CMV seropositivity and CMV reactivation strongly tracked TRB clonality. Later post-transplant blood repertoires were often dominated by donor CD8+ memory clones.

On the day of bone marrow donation, the related graft donor provided peripheral blood. This CDR3 is 15 amino acids long. V shed 2 bases and J shed 7 bases, with 18 bases lying between them. Germline-derived CDR1 and CDR2 are MNHEY and SMNVEV (reference sequence). This chain joins TRBV27 and TRBJ2-7, with D perhaps TRBD2 (5 bases). Material: memory CD4+ T cells sorted from PBMCs. The sequence derives from a woman aged 60-70 years in good health, CMV-negative, and a related stem cell transplant donor. CDR3 nucleotide sequence: TGTGCCAGCAGTTTAAATAGGAACCTCCCGGGGGAGCAGTACTTC. It is translated as CASSLNRNLPGEQYF.